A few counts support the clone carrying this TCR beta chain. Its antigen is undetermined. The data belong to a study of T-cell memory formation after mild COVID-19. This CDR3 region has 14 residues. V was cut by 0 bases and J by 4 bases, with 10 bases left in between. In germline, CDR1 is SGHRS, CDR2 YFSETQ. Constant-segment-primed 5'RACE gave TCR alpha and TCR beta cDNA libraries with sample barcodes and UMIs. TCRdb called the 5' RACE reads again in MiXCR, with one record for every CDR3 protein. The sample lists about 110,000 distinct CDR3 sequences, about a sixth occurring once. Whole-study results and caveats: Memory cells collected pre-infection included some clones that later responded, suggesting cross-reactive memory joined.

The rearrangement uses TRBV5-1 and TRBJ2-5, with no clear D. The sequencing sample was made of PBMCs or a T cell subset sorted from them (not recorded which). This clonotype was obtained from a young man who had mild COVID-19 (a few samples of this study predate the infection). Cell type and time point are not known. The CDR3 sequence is CASSLGPQPETQYF. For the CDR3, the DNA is TGCGCCAGCAGCTTGGGACCCCAGCCAGAGACCCAGTACTTC. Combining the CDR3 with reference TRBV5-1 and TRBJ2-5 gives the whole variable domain KAGVTQTPRYLIKTRGQQVTLSCSPISGHRSVSWYQQTPGQGLQFLFEYFSETQRNKGNFPGRFSGRQFSNSRSEMNVSTLELGDSALYLCASSLGPQPETQYFGPGTRLLVL.